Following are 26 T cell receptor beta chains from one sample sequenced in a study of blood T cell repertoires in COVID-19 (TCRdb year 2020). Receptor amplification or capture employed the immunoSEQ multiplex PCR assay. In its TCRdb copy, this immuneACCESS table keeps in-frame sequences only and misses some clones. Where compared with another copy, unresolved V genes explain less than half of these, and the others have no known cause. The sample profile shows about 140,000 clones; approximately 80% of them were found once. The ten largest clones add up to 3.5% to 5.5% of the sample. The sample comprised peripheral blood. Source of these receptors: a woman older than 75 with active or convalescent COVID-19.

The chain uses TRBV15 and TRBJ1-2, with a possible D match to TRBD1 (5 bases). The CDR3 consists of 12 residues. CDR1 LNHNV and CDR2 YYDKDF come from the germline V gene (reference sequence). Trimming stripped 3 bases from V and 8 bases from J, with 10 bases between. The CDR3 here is CATSSQGWGYTF. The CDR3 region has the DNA TGTGCCACCAGCAGCCAGGGCTGGGGCTACACCTTC.

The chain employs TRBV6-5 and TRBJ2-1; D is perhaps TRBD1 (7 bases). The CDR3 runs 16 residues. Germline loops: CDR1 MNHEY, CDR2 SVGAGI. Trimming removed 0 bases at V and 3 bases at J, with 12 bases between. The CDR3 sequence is CASSYSGRGVYNEQFF. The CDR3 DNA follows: TGTGCCAGCAGTTACTCGGGCAGGGGGGTCTACAATGAGCAGTTCTTC.

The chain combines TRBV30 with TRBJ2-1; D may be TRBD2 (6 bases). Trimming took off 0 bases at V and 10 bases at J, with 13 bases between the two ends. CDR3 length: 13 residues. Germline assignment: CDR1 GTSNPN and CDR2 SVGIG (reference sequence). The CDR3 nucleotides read TGTGCCTGGAGTGTACTGGGCGGGGACGAGCAGTTCTTC. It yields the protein CAWSVLGGDEQFF.

As DNA, the CDR3 is TGCGCCAGCAGCCAGGGACAGGGGGGTAGCACCGGGGAGCTGTTTTTT. It is translated as CASSQGQGGSTGELFF. The chain joins TRBV4-1 to TRBJ2-2, with 11 bases identical to TRBD1. Germline CDR1 MGHRA, CDR2 YSYEKL. The CDR3 loop spans 16 amino acids. With 3 bases clipped from V and 4 bases from J, the junction kept 4 bases outside the gene matches.

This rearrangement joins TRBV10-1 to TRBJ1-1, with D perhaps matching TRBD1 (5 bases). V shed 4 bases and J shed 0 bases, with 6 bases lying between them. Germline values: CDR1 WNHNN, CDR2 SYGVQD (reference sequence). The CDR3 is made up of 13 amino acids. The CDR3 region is CASSGGLNTEAFF. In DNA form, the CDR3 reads TGCGCCAGCAGTGGGGGCCTGAACACTGAAGCTTTCTTT.

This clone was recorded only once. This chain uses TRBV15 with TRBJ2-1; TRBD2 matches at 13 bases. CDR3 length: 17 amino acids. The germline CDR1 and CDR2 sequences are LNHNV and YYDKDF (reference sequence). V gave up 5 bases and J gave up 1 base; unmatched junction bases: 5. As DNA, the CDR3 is TGTGCCACCAGCGGGACTAGCGGGGTCGGATCCTACAATGAGCAGTTCTTC. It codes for CATSGTSGVGSYNEQFF.

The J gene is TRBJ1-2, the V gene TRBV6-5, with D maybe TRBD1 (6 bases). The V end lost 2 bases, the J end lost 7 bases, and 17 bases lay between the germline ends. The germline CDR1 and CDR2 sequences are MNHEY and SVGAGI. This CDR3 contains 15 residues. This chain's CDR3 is CASSYTRQELGGYTF. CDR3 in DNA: TGTGCCAGCAGTTACACCAGACAGGAACTAGGTGGCTACACCTTC.

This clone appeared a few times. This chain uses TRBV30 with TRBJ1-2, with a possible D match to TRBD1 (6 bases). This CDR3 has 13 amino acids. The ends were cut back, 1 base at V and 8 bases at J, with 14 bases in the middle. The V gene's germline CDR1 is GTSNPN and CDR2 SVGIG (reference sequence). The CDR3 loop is CAWSGRQRGGYTF. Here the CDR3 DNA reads TGTGCCTGGAGTGGGAGGCAGAGGGGGGGCTACACCTTC.

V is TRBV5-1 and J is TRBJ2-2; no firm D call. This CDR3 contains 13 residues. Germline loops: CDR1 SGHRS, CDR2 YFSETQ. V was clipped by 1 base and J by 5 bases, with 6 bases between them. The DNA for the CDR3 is TGCGCCAGCAGCTTGTCATCAACCGGGGAGCTGTTTTTT. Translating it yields CASSLSSTGELFF.

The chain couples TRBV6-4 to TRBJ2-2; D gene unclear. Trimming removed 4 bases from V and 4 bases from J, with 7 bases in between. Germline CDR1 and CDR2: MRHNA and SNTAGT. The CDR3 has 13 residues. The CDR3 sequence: CASSVELTGELFF. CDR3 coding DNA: TGTGCCAGCAGTGTGGAGCTCACCGGGGAGCTGTTTTTT.

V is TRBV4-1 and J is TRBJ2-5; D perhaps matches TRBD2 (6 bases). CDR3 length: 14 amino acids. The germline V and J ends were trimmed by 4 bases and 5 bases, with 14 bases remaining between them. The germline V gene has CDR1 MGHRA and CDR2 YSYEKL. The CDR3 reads CASSPGGRRETQYF. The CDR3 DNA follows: TGCGCCAGCAGCCCCGGAGGGAGGAGGGAGACCCAGTACTTC.

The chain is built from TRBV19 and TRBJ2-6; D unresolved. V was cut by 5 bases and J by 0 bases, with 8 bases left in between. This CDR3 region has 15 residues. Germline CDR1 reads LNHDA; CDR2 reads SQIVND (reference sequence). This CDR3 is CASSVKSSGANVLTF. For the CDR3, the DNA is TGTGCCAGTAGTGTGAAGAGCTCTGGGGCCAACGTCCTGACTTTC. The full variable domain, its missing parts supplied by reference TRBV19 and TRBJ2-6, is DGGITQSPKYLFRKEGQNVTLSCEQNLNHDAMYWYRQDPGQGLRLIYYSQIVNDFQKGDIAEGYSVSREKKESFPLTVTSAQKNPTAFYLCASSVKSSGANVLTFGAGSRLTVL.

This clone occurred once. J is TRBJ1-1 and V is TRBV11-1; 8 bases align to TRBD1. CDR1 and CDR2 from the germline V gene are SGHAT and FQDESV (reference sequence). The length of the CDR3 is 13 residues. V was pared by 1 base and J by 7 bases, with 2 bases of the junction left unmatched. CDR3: CASSLDDRGEAFF. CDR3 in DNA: TGTGCCAGCAGCTTAGACGACAGGGGTGAAGCTTTCTTT.

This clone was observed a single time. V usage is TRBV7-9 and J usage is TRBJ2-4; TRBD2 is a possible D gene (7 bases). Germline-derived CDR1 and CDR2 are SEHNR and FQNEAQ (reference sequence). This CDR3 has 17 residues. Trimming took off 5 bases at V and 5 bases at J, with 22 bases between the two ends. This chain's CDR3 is CASSPRVRGGTQNIQYF. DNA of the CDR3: TGTGCCAGCAGCCCCAGGGTGAGGGGGGGCACCCAAAACATTCAGTACTTC.

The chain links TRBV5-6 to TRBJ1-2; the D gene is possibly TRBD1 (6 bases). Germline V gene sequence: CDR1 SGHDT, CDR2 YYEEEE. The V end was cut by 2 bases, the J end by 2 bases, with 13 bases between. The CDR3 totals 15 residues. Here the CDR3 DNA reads TGTGCCAGCAGCTTCCAGGACAGAGACAACTATGGCTACACCTTC. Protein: CASSFQDRDNYGYTF.

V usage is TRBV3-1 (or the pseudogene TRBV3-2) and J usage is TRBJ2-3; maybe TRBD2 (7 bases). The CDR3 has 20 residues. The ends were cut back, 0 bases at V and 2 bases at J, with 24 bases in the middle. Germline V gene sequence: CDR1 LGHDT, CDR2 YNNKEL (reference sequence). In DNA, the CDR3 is TGTGCCAGCAGCCAAGATAGCCTGTTTTGGGGGGGGCGGAACACAGATACGCAGTATTTT. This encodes CASSQDSLFWGGRNTDTQYF.

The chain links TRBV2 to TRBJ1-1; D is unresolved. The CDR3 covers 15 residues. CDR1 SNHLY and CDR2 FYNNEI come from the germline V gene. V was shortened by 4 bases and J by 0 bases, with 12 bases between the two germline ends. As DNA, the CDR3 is TGTGCCAGCAGTGCCCCACCTACAGTGAACACTGAAGCTTTCTTT. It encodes CASSAPPTVNTEAFF.

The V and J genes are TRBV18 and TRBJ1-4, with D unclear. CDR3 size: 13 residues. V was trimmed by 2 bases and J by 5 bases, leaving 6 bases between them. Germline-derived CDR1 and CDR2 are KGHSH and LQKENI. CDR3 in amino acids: CASSPGRNEKLFF. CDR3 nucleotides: TGTGCCAGCTCACCAGGGAGGAATGAAAAACTGTTTTTT.

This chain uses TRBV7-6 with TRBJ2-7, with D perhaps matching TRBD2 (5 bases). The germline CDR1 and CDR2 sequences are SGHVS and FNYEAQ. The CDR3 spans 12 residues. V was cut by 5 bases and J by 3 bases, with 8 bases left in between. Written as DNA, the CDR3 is TGTGCCAGCAGCCCCGGGATCTACGAGCAGTACTTC. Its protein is CASSPGIYEQYF.

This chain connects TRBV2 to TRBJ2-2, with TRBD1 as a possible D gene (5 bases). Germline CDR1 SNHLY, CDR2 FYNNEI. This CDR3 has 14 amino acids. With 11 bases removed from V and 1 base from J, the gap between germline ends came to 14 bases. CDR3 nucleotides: TGTGCCGGACACAGGAATAAGAACACCGGGGAGCTGTTTTTT. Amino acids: CAGHRNKNTGELFF.

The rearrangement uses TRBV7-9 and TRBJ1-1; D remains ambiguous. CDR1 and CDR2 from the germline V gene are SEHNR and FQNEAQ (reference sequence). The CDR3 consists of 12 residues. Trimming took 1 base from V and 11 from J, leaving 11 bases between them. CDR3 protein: CASSLVRSSAFF. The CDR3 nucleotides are TGTGCCAGCAGCTTAGTTCGTTCGTCGGCTTTCTTT.

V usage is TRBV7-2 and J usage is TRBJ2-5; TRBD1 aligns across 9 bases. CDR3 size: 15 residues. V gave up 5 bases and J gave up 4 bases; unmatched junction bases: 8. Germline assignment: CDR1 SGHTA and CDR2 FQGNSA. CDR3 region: CASSAGQGFLETQYF. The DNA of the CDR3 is TGTGCCAGCAGCGCAGGACAGGGGTTTCTAGAGACCCAGTACTTC.

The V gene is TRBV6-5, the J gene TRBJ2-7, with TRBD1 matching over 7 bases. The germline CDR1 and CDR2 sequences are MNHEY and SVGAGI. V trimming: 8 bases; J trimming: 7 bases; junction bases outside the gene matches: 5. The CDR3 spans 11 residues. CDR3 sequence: CASEQGWEQYF. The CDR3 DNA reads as TGTGCCAGCGAACAGGGGTGGGAGCAGTACTTC.

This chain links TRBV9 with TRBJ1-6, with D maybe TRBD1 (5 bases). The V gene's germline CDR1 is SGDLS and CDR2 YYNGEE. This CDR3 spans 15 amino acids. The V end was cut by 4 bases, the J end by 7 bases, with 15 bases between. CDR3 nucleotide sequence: TGTGCCAGCAGCCCACCCGGACACCCAAATTCACCCCTCCACTTT. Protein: CASSPPGHPNSPLHF.

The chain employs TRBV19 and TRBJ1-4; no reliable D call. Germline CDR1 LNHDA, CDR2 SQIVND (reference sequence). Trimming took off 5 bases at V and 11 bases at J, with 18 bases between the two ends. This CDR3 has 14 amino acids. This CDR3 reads CASSPTPGSAKLFF. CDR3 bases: TGTGCCAGTAGTCCCACCCCGGGGTCGGCGAAACTGTTTTTT. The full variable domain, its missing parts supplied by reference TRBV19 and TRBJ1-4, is DGGITQSPKYLFRKEGQNVTLSCEQNLNHDAMYWYRQDPGQGLRLIYYSQIVNDFQKGDIAEGYSVSREKKESFPLTVTSAQKNPTAFYLCASSPTPGSAKLFFGSGTQLSVL.

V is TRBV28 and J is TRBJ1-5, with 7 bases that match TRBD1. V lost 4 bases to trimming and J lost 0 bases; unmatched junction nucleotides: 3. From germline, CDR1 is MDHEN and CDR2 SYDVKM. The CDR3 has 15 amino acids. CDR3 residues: CASSSPGGSNQPQHF. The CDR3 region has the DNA TGTGCCAGCAGTTCCCCAGGGGGTAGCAATCAGCCCCAGCATTTT.